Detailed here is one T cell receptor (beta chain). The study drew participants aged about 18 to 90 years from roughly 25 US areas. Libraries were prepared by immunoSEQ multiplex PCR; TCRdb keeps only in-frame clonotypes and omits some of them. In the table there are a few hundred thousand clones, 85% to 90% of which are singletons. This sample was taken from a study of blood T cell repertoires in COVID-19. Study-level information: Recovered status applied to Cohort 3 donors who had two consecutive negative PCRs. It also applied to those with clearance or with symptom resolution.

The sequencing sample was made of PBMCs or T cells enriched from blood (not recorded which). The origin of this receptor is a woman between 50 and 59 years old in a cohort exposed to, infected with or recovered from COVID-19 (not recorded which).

The CDR3 coding sequence is TGTGCCACCAGTGGGGCGACAGGGGGCCGGAATGAGCAGTTCTTC. Protein: CATSGATGGRNEQFF. This sequence joins TRBV24-1 and TRBJ2-1, with 10 bases fitting TRBD1. CDR1 is KGHDR, CDR2 SFDVKD, per germline. The ends lost 5 bases at V and 7 bases at J; junction bases unmatched: 7. This CDR3 contains 15 residues.